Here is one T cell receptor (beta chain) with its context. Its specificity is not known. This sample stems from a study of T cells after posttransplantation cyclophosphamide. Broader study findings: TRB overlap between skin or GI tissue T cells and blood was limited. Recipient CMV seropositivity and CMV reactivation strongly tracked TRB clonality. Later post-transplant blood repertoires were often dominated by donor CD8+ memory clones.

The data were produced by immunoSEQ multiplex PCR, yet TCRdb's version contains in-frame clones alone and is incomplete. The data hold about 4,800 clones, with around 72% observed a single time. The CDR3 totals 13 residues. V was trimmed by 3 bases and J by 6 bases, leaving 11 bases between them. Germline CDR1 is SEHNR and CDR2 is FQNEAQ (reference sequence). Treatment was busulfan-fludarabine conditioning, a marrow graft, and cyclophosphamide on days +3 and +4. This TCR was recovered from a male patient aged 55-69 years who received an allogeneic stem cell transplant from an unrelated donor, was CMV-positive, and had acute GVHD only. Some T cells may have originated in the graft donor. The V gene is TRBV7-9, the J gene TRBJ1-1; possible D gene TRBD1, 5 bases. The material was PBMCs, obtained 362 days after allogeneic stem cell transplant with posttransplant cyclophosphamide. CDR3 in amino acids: CASSFRGGPEAFF. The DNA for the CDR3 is TGTGCCAGCAGCTTTCGGGGGGGTCCTGAAGCTTTCTTT.